Only a few counts were recorded for the clone carrying this T cell receptor (beta chain). Amplification yielded TCR beta CDR3 regions, with RNA transcripts as the source. HTBI primers were used for first-round RT-PCR of the TCR CDR3. TCRdb itself ran the multiplex PCR reads through MiXCR, one entry per CDR3 protein. This sample yields around 530,000 distinct CDR3 sequences, of which approximately 17% are seen a single time; 17% belongs to the top ten. Cells are PBMCs isolated from 9 to 10 ml of fresh blood. The data stem from a study of T cells in Graves' hyperthyroidism and ophthalmopathy. After removal of 4 bases from V and 5 bases from J, the junction contained 7 bases not matched to a gene. The CDR3 contains 14 residues. Germline V lookup: CDR1 SGHTA, CDR2 FQGTGA.

Sequenced input: blood. The rearrangement joins TRBV7-3 to TRBJ1-2, with 7 bases matching TRBD1. The source of this sequence is a young woman with Graves' ophthalmopathy. Here the CDR3 DNA reads TGTGCCAGCAGCTCAACAGGGGATCGATATGGCTACACCTTC. Protein product: CASSSTGDRYGYTF.